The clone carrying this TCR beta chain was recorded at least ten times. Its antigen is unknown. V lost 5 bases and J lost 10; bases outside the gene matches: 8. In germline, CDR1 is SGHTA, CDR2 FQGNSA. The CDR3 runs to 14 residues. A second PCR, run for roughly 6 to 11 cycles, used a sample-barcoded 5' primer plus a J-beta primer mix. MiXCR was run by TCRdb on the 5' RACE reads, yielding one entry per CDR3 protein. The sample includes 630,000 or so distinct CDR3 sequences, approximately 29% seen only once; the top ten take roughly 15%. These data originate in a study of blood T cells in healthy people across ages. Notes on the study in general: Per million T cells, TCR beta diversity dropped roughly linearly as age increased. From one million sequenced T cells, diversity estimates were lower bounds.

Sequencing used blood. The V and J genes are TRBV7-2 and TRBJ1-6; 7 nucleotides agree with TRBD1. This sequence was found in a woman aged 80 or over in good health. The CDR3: CASSPTGRESPLHF. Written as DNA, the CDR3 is TGTGCCAGCAGCCCGACAGGGAGAGAGTCACCCCTCCACTTT.